A single sample gave rise to the 10 T cell receptor beta chains below, sequenced in a study of blood T cell repertoires in COVID-19. Method: immunoSEQ multiplex PCR; TCRdb's copy keeps in-frame clones and lacks some. The table records fewer than 100,000 clones, over 75% of them present only once. Specimen: peripheral blood. Receptors were obtained from an elderly woman with acute or convalescent COVID-19.

J is TRBJ2-3 and V is TRBV3-1 (or the pseudogene TRBV3-2); 9 nucleotides align to TRBD2. This CDR3 region has 16 residues. The germline CDR1 and CDR2 sequences are LGHDT and YNNKEL (reference sequence). Trimming removed 4 bases from V and 0 bases from J; junction bases left unmatched: 5. CDR3 coding DNA: TGTGCCAGCAGCCGACTAGCGGCTACTAGCACAGATACGCAGTATTTT. Protein: CASSRLAATSTDTQYF.

The V call is TRBV2, the J call TRBJ1-5; tentatively, D is TRBD1 (5 bases). The CDR3 runs to 15 residues. The V and J ends lost 3 bases and 3 bases respectively, with 12 bases between them. Germline CDR1 SNHLY, CDR2 FYNNEI. The CDR3 reads CASSEGRGINQPQHF. CDR3 nucleotides: TGTGCCAGCAGTGAGGGGAGGGGCATCAATCAGCCCCAGCATTTT.

V usage is TRBV6-5 and J usage is TRBJ1-1, with 7 bases that match TRBD1. Germline lookup yields CDR1 MNHEY and CDR2 SVGAGI. V lost 2 bases to trimming and J lost 9 bases; unmatched junction nucleotides: 6. CDR3 size: 13 residues. CDR3: CASSYVEGAQAFF. The DNA for the CDR3 is TGTGCCAGCAGTTACGTGGAGGGGGCTCAAGCTTTCTTT.

This chain uses TRBV6-5 with TRBJ2-3, with 8 bases matching TRBD2. Trimming cost V 6 bases and J 8 bases; bases outside gene matches: 10. Germline V lookup: CDR1 MNHEY, CDR2 SVGAGI. The CDR3 extends over 14 amino acids. CDR3 sequence: CASSGGGTVRTQYF. The CDR3 DNA sequence: TGTGCCAGCAGCGGGGGGGGCACGGTGCGTACGCAGTATTTT.

The rearrangement uses TRBV6-2 or TRBV6-3 and TRBJ1-5; a possible D gene is TRBD1 (5 bases). Germline CDR1 and CDR2: MNHEY and SVGEGT. The CDR3 runs to 17 residues. Trimming cost V 6 bases and J 5 bases, with 23 bases left between them. CDR3 sequence (DNA): TGTGCCAGCAGCCCAATTGGAGGGGCAGGAGTTGATCAGCCCCAGCATTTT. Its translation: CASSPIGGAGVDQPQHF.

CDR3 loop: CASSQDLTLRGHEQYF. The CDR3 DNA sequence: TGCGCCAGCAGCCAAGATCTAACTCTGCGGGGCCACGAGCAGTACTTC. The V and J genes are TRBV4-1 and TRBJ2-7; tentative D call: TRBD2 (6 bases). In germline, CDR1 is MGHRA, CDR2 YSYEKL. CDR3 length: 16 amino acids. V lost 0 bases, J lost 5 bases, and 17 bases lay in between.

The chain has TRBV6-5 and TRBJ2-7; the match to TRBD2 covers 8 bases. The ends lost 0 bases at V and 7 bases at J; junction bases unmatched: 8. The CDR3 totals 15 residues. Germline CDR1 is MNHEY and CDR2 is SVGAGI. As DNA, the CDR3 is TGTGCCAGCAGTTACTCGTTAGGGACTAGTAGAGAGCAGTACTTC. Residues: CASSYSLGTSREQYF.

The rearrangement links TRBV7-2 to TRBJ2-3, with D perhaps matching TRBD1 (7 bases). Germline CDR1 SGHTA, CDR2 FQGNSA. Trimming took off 4 bases at V and 4 bases at J, with 18 bases between the two ends. CDR3 size: 16 residues. CDR3 amino acids: CASSWGGQGGPDTQYF. In DNA form, the CDR3 reads TGTGCCAGCAGCTGGGGTGGGCAGGGGGGCCCAGATACGCAGTATTTT. Full variable domain (remainder filled in from reference TRBV7-2 and TRBJ2-3): GAGVSQSPSNKVTEKGKDVELRCDPISGHTALYWYRQSLGQGLEFLIYFQGNSAPDKSGLPSDRFSAERTGGSVSTLTIQRTQQEDSAVYLCASSWGGQGGPDTQYFGPGTRLTVL.

This sequence joins TRBV23-1 and TRBJ2-4; unclear D gene. TRBV23-1 is filed as an ORF, its function uncertain. CDR3 length: 11 amino acids. Trimming left V 6 bases short and J 2 bases short, with 2 bases between. CDR3 bases: TGCGCCAGCAGCTCCAAAAACATTCAGTACTTC. The encoded protein is CASSSKNIQYF.

The chain couples TRBV19 to TRBJ2-7; 7 positions match TRBD2. The CDR3 has 16 amino acids. Germline loops: CDR1 LNHDA, CDR2 SQIVND (reference sequence). Trimming removed 3 bases from V and 5 bases from J; junction bases left unmatched: 13. In nucleotides, the CDR3 is TGTGCCAGTAGTATCCGACTTCTGGCGGGAGATAACGAGCAGTACTTC. It encodes CASSIRLLAGDNEQYF.